Described below is a single T cell receptor beta chain sequence and its context. The sample belongs to a study of blood T cell repertoires in COVID-19. Using immunoSEQ multiplex PCR, the repertoire was profiled, and TCRdb retains in-frame clones only, with some absent. The sample gives tens of thousands of clones, around 86% of which show up once; 25% is in the top ten. Trimming left V 5 bases short and J 5 bases short, with 19 bases between. This CDR3 is 16 amino acids long. CDR1 and CDR2 from the germline V gene are SGHAT and FQDESV (reference sequence). This receptor was taken from a human donor in a cohort sampled during active COVID-19. V is TRBV11-1 and J is TRBJ1-5, with D maybe TRBD1 (6 bases). The sequencing input was peripheral blood. The CDR3 DNA reads as TGTGCCAGCAGCCCTTGGGACATCAAGAGGGATCAGCCCCAGCATTTT. As protein: CASSPWDIKRDQPQHF.